The rows below give T cell receptor beta chains drawn from one sample of a study of cytomegalovirus exposure and HLA in healthy donors. The method was immunoSEQ multiplex PCR; TCRdb's version includes in-frame clones alone and lacks a portion of them. The data contain approximately 67,000 clones, 75% to 90% of them seen just once; the ten biggest clones take up around an eighth. Sequenced input: PBMCs. These receptors were collected from a woman aged 30 to 39 in good health and CMV-seropositive. The CDR3 runs from the conserved cysteine through the conserved F or W. The D gene is left open where the match is weak. Where a row states a size, it is once, few, many or the class of an expanded clone; other rows omit it.

d_call: NA
clone_size: NA
j_call: TRBJ1-5
v_call: TRBV29-1
cdr3_nt: TGCAGCGTCACAACAGGGATGAGCAATCAGCCCCAGCATTTT
cdr3_aa: CSVTTGMSNQPQHF

d_call: NA
clone_size: NA
j_call: TRBJ1-1
v_call: TRBV5-4
cdr3_nt: TGTGCCAGCAGCTTTACAACTGGGAGGATGAACACTGAAGCTTTCTTT
cdr3_aa: CASSFTTGRMNTEAFF

d_call: TRBD1
clone_size: once
j_call: TRBJ2-6
v_call: TRBV19
cdr3_nt: TGTGCCAGTAGGCCGCTACAGGGGTACAGCCCTGGGGCCAACGTCCTGACTTTC
cdr3_aa: CASRPLQGYSPGANVLTF

d_call: NA
clone_size: NA
j_call: TRBJ1-6
v_call: TRBV6-5
cdr3_nt: TGTGCCAGCAGTTACTCGAGGAGGGCCGTTAATTCACCCCTCCACTTT
cdr3_aa: CASSYSRRAVNSPLHF

d_call: NA
clone_size: NA
j_call: TRBJ2-2
v_call: TRBV5-1
cdr3_nt: TGCGCCAGCAGCGACTCTCAGAACACCGGGGAGCTGTTTTTT
cdr3_aa: CASSDSQNTGELFF

d_call: NA
clone_size: once
j_call: TRBJ1-2
v_call: TRBV19
cdr3_nt: TGTGCCAGTAGTATTAATAAGGGGTATGGCTACACCTTC
cdr3_aa: CASSINKGYGYTF

d_call: NA
clone_size: NA
j_call: TRBJ1-2
v_call: TRBV5-1
cdr3_nt: TGCGCCAGCAGCTCTTCAGGGAGGCTGGGGGGTGGCTACACCTTC
cdr3_aa: CASSSSGRLGGGYTF

d_call: TRBD1
clone_size: NA
j_call: TRBJ2-7
v_call: TRBV11-2
cdr3_nt: TGTGCCAGCAGCTTAGATCCTAGGGGGCTCCACGAGCAGTACTTC
cdr3_aa: CASSLDPRGLHEQYF

d_call: NA
clone_size: NA
j_call: TRBJ2-7
v_call: TRBV5-1
cdr3_nt: TGCGCCAGCAGCCCCGCCCCCAGCGGTCGTTACGAGCAGTACTTC
cdr3_aa: CASSPAPSGRYEQYF

d_call: NA
clone_size: NA
j_call: TRBJ2-7
v_call: TRBV9
cdr3_nt: TGTGCCAGCAGCGCATTAGGGGGCGAGCAGTACTTC
cdr3_aa: CASSALGGEQYF

d_call: NA
clone_size: once
j_call: TRBJ2-7
v_call: TRBV21-1
cdr3_nt: TGTGCCAGCAGCAAAGAGGGGATCTACAGGGGGCTAGCACTTAGGTACGAGCAGTACTTC
cdr3_aa: CASSKEGIYRGLALRYEQYF

d_call: NA
clone_size: NA
j_call: TRBJ2-1
v_call: TRBV29-1
cdr3_nt: TGCAGCGTTGCTGGCGGGAACCCCCCCCTCAATGAGCAGTTCTTC
cdr3_aa: CSVAGGNPPLNEQFF

d_call: TRBD1
clone_size: once
j_call: TRBJ2-7
v_call: TRBV18
cdr3_nt: TGTGCCAGCTCATCTCAGGGGGCTGTCAACGAGCAGTACTTC
cdr3_aa: CASSSQGAVNEQYF

d_call: NA
clone_size: NA
j_call: TRBJ2-1
v_call: TRBV6-6
cdr3_nt: TGTGCCAGCTCGCAGGGCGGCACCTACAATGAGCAGTTCTTC
cdr3_aa: CASSQGGTYNEQFF

d_call: NA
clone_size: NA
j_call: TRBJ2-7
v_call: TRBV15
cdr3_nt: TGTGCCACCAGCAGAGTAAGGGACAAGTCCTACGAGCAGTACTTC
cdr3_aa: CATSRVRDKSYEQYF

d_call: TRBD2
clone_size: few
j_call: TRBJ2-3
v_call: TRBV5-1
cdr3_nt: TGCGCCAGCAGCTTGGTACTAGCGGGAGGGCCCTCTAGCACAGATACGCAGTATTTT
cdr3_aa: CASSLVLAGGPSSTDTQYF

d_call: NA
clone_size: NA
j_call: TRBJ1-1
v_call: TRBV12-5
cdr3_nt: TGTGCCAGTGGGCTCGGGATGAACACTGAAGCTTTCTTT
cdr3_aa: CASGLGMNTEAFF

d_call: TRBD2
clone_size: once
j_call: TRBJ2-5
v_call: TRBV2
cdr3_nt: TGTGCCAGCAGTGGAGGACTAGCGGGACAGGAGACCCAGTACTTC
cdr3_aa: CASSGGLAGQETQYF

d_call: TRBD1
clone_size: few
j_call: TRBJ1-1
v_call: TRBV5-7
cdr3_nt: TGTGCCAGCAGCCTGGGGACAGAGAACACTGAAGCTTTCTTT
cdr3_aa: CASSLGTENTEAFF

d_call: NA
clone_size: NA
j_call: TRBJ2-7
v_call: TRBV5-1
cdr3_nt: TGCGCCAGCAGCTTGGTGAGTTCGGGGGAGTCCTACGAGCAGTACTTC
cdr3_aa: CASSLVSSGESYEQYF

d_call: NA
clone_size: NA
j_call: TRBJ2-2
v_call: TRBV27
cdr3_nt: TGTGCCAGCAGTTTACAGACTTTGATCGGGGAGCTGTTTTTT
cdr3_aa: CASSLQTLIGELFF

d_call: NA
clone_size: few
j_call: TRBJ2-5
v_call: TRBV7-9
cdr3_nt: TGTGCCAGCAGCTCACAGCAGTACCAAGAGACCCAGTACTTC
cdr3_aa: CASSSQQYQETQYF

d_call: NA
clone_size: NA
j_call: TRBJ1-1
v_call: TRBV6-1
cdr3_nt: TGTGCCAGCAGTGGATTCGCTAACAGTGAAGCTTTCTTT
cdr3_aa: CASSGFANSEAFF

d_call: NA
clone_size: NA
j_call: TRBJ2-7
v_call: TRBV7-8
cdr3_nt: TGTGCCAGCAGCTTATATGGGGGCAGAGCCTACGAGCAGTACTTC
cdr3_aa: CASSLYGGRAYEQYF

d_call: NA
clone_size: NA
j_call: TRBJ1-6
v_call: TRBV14
cdr3_nt: TGTGCCAGCAGCCCAACGGGGTTTTCACCCCTCCACTTT
cdr3_aa: CASSPTGFSPLHF

d_call: NA
clone_size: NA
j_call: TRBJ2-1
v_call: TRBV5-6
cdr3_nt: TGTGCCAGCAGCTTGGGGGGGCCGGGTTATGAGCAGTTCTTC
cdr3_aa: CASSLGGPGYEQFF

d_call: NA
clone_size: once
j_call: TRBJ1-1
v_call: TRBV7-9
cdr3_nt: TGTGCCAGCAGCGGCAAACAGGGCTTGAACACTGAAGCTTTCTTT
cdr3_aa: CASSGKQGLNTEAFF

d_call: TRBD2
clone_size: NA
j_call: TRBJ2-7
v_call: TRBV14
cdr3_nt: TGTGCCAGCAGCCCCGGGAGCGGGAGACCGTACGAGCAGTACTTC
cdr3_aa: CASSPGSGRPYEQYF

d_call: TRBD1
clone_size: NA
j_call: TRBJ1-6
v_call: TRBV5-1
cdr3_nt: TGCGCCAGCAGCTTAAGACAGGGGTATAATTCACCCCTCCACTTT
cdr3_aa: CASSLRQGYNSPLHF

d_call: TRBD2
clone_size: NA
j_call: TRBJ2-7
v_call: TRBV13
cdr3_nt: TGTGCCAGCAGCCGCCTTCCCCAACAGAGCGGGGGGGACGAGCAGTACTTC
cdr3_aa: CASSRLPQQSGGDEQYF

d_call: TRBD1
clone_size: NA
j_call: TRBJ1-3
v_call: TRBV5-5
cdr3_nt: TGTGCCAGCAGCTCCACAGGGGGACTCTCTGGAAACACCATATATTTT
cdr3_aa: CASSSTGGLSGNTIYF

d_call: NA
clone_size: NA
j_call: TRBJ2-1
v_call: TRBV7-9
cdr3_nt: TGTGCCAGCAGCTTAGGAGGGACTTTGATTAGTGAGCAGTTCTTC
cdr3_aa: CASSLGGTLISEQFF

d_call: NA
clone_size: once
j_call: TRBJ2-7
v_call: TRBV28
cdr3_nt: TGTGCCAGCAGGTCTACAGGGAGCTCCTACGAGCAGTACTTC
cdr3_aa: CASRSTGSSYEQYF

d_call: NA
clone_size: NA
j_call: TRBJ2-3
v_call: TRBV4-2
cdr3_nt: TGTGCCAGCAGCCCAAAGGACAGTTATGACACAGATACGCAGTATTTT
cdr3_aa: CASSPKDSYDTDTQYF

d_call: TRBD2
clone_size: NA
j_call: TRBJ2-1
v_call: TRBV27
cdr3_nt: TGTGCCAGCAGCCTCCCGGGACTAGCGGGAGAGGGTGAGCAGTTCTTC
cdr3_aa: CASSLPGLAGEGEQFF

d_call: TRBD1
clone_size: NA
j_call: TRBJ1-5
v_call: TRBV27
cdr3_nt: TGTGCCAGCAGCCGACAGGGTGAGCAGCCCCAGCATTTT
cdr3_aa: CASSRQGEQPQHF

d_call: NA
clone_size: NA
j_call: TRBJ2-2
v_call: TRBV28
cdr3_nt: TGTGCCAGCAGGTTCCGGGACTGGCATTACACCGGGGAGCTGTTTTTT
cdr3_aa: CASRFRDWHYTGELFF

d_call: NA
clone_size: NA
j_call: TRBJ2-7
v_call: TRBV5-1
cdr3_nt: TGCGCCAGCAGCCGGGACTCCGTGAGCTCCTACGAGCAGTACTTC
cdr3_aa: CASSRDSVSSYEQYF

d_call: TRBD2
clone_size: NA
j_call: TRBJ2-7
v_call: TRBV4-1
cdr3_nt: TGCGCCAGCAGCTTTACCGGGACTAGTGACAGCGAGCAGTACTTC
cdr3_aa: CASSFTGTSDSEQYF

d_call: NA
clone_size: NA
j_call: TRBJ1-2
v_call: TRBV7-6
cdr3_nt: TGTGCCAGCAGCTTAAATGGAGTCGGCTATGGCTACACCTTC
cdr3_aa: CASSLNGVGYGYTF

d_call: NA
clone_size: NA
j_call: TRBJ1-1
v_call: TRBV5-1
cdr3_nt: TGCGCCAGCAGCTTGTCCCAGAACACTGAAGCTTTCTTT
cdr3_aa: CASSLSQNTEAFF

d_call: TRBD1
clone_size: NA
j_call: TRBJ1-2
v_call: TRBV5-4
cdr3_nt: TGTGCCAGCAGCTGGGACAGGGCTAGCTACACCTTC
cdr3_aa: CASSWDRASYTF

d_call: NA
clone_size: NA
j_call: TRBJ2-7
v_call: TRBV5-1
cdr3_nt: TGCGCCAGCAGCTTGGGGGGGGACGGGTACGAGCAGTACTTC
cdr3_aa: CASSLGGDGYEQYF

d_call: NA
clone_size: NA
j_call: TRBJ1-6
v_call: TRBV15
cdr3_nt: TGTGCCACCAGCAGGCTAGGTTCACCCCTCCACTTT
cdr3_aa: CATSRLGSPLHF

d_call: NA
clone_size: NA
j_call: TRBJ1-1
v_call: TRBV2
cdr3_nt: TGTGCCAGCAGTGAAGCGGTTGGGGCGGTGAACACTGAAGCTTTCTTT
cdr3_aa: CASSEAVGAVNTEAFF

d_call: TRBD2
clone_size: NA
j_call: TRBJ2-1
v_call: TRBV23-1
cdr3_nt: TGCGCCAAGACTAGCGGGACCCACGGTGAGCAGTTCTTC
cdr3_aa: CAKTSGTHGEQFF